This TCR beta chain comes out of a study of OX40 agonist ivuxolimab in advanced cancers. Study summary: Partial responses were achieved by three patients, of whom one had hepatocellular carcinoma and two had cutaneous melanoma.

This CDR3 spans 16 amino acids. The germline gives CDR1 LGHNA, CDR2 YNFKEQ. The V gene lost 2 bases and the J gene lost 2 bases, with 15 bases spanning the gap. Notes on the study in general: Antigen specificity was not determined for the expanded peripheral T cells.

To note about this clone: No antigen is known for it.

Assay used: immunoSEQ multiplex PCR; TCRdb lists only in-frame clones, some missing. Here the sample spans about 69,000 clones, about 90% being singletons. This chain joins TRBV4-2 and TRBJ2-5, with a tentative D call TRBD1 (5 bases). This sequence originates from an adult with an advanced solid tumor such as melanoma, head and neck, liver or kidney cancer. The sequencing used CD4+ or CD8+ T cells sorted from blood, collected in a trial of the OX40 agonist ivuxolimab. The CDR3 sequence: CASSQWLGQSQETQYF. Written as DNA, the CDR3 is TGTGCCAGCAGCCAATGGTTGGGGCAGTCTCAAGAGACCCAGTACTTC.